Given below is one T cell receptor beta chain in context. What it binds is unknown. The source of the sample is a study of Graves' ophthalmopathy and Graves' hyperthyroidism. Study results and limitations: Blood also carried most expanded thyroid clonotypes exceeding 0.001 frequency.

Amplification targeted the TCR beta CDR3 regions, with RNA transcripts as the source material. An initial RT-PCR round employing HTBI primers preceded a second-round multiplex PCR. One entry per CDR3 protein results from TCRdb running MiXCR on the multiplex PCR reads. The table includes more than 1,000,000 distinct CDR3 sequences, roughly two fifths detected once. Germline-derived CDR1 and CDR2 are SGHKS and YYEKEE (reference sequence). V was pared by 6 bases and J by 2 bases, with 10 bases of the junction left unmatched. This CDR3 spans 15 amino acids. Among the exclusions were patients with other autoimmune diseases, uncontrolled infections, pregnancy or lactation. Orbital computed tomography, together with clinical symptoms, serum thyroxine, TRAb and thyroid ultrasound, was used for diagnosis.

The chain employs TRBV5-5 and TRBJ2-7; 8 bases match TRBD1. Sequencing was carried out using peripheral blood or thyroid tissue (not recorded which). The sequence came from an adult man with Graves' hyperthyroidism. The CDR3 loop reads CASKIRGTGTYEQYF. CDR3 sequence (DNA): TGTGCCAGCAAAATCCGGGGGACAGGTACCTACGAGCAGTACTTC.